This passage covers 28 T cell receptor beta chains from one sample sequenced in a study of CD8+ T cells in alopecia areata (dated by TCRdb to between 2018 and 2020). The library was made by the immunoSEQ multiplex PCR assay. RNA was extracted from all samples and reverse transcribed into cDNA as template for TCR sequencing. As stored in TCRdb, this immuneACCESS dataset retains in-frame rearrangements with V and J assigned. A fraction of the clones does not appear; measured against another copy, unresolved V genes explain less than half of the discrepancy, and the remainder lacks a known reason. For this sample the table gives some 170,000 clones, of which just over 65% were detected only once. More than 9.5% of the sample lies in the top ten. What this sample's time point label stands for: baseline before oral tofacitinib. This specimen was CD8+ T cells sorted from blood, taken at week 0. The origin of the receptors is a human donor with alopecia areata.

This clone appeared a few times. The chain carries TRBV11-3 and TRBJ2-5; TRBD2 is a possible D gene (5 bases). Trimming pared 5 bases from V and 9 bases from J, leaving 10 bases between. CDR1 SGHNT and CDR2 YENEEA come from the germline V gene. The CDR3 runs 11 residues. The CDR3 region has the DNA TGTGCCAGCAGCCCCCTCGGGGCCCAGTACTTC. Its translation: CASSPLGAQYF.

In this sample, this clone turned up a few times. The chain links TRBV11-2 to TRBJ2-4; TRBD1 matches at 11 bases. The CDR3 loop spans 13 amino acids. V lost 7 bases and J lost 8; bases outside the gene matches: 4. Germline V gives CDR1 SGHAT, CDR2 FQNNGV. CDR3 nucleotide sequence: TGTGCCAGCAACACGGGACAGGGGGACATTCAGTACTTC. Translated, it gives CASNTGQGDIQYF.

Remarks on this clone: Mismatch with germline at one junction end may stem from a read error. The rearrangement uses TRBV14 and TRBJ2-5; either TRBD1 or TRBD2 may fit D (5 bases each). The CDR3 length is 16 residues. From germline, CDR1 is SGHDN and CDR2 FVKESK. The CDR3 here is CASSKEGRSKKETQYF. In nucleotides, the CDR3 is TGTGCCAGCAGCAAAGAGGGACGGTCCAAGAAAGAGACCCAGTACTTC.

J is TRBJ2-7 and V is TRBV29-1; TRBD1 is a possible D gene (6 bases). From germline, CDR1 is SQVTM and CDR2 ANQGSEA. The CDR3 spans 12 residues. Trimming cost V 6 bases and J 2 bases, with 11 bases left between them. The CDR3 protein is CSVGQSAYEQYF. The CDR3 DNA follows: TGCAGCGTCGGACAGAGCGCCTACGAGCAGTACTTC.

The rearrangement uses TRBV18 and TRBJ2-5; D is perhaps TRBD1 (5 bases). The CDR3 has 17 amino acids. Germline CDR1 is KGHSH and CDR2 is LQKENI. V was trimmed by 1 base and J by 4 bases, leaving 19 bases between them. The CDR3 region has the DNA TGTGCCAGCTCACCACAGGGGATGAAGCCTGGAGCAGAGACCCAGTACTTC. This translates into CASSPQGMKPGAETQYF.

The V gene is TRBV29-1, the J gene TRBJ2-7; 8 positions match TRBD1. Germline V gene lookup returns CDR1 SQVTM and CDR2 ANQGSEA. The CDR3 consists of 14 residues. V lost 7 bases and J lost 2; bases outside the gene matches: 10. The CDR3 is CSGVGTGSTYEQYF. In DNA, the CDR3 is TGCAGCGGCGTTGGGACAGGTTCAACCTACGAGCAGTACTTC.

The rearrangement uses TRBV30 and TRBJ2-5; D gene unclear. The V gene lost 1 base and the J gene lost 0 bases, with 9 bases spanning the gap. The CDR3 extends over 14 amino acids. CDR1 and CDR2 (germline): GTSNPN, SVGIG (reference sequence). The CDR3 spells CAWSGVPHQETQYF. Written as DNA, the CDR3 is TGTGCCTGGAGTGGCGTACCACACCAAGAGACCCAGTACTTC.

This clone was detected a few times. Here the CDR3 DNA reads TGTGCCTGGAGTACAACACTGGTTGGGACTGAAGCTTTCTTT. Amino acids: CAWSTTLVGTEAFF. This chain joins TRBV30 and TRBJ1-1; no definite D call. Germline lookup yields CDR1 GTSNPN and CDR2 SVGIG (reference sequence). The CDR3 is 14 residues long. V was cut by 2 bases and J by 5 bases, with 15 bases left in between.

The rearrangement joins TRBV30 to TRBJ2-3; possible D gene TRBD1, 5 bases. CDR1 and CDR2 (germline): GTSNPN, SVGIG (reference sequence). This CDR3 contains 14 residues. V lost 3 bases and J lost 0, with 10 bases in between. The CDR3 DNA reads TGTGCCTGGAGCCTGGCAGGGAGCACAGATACGCAGTATTTT. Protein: CAWSLAGSTDTQYF.

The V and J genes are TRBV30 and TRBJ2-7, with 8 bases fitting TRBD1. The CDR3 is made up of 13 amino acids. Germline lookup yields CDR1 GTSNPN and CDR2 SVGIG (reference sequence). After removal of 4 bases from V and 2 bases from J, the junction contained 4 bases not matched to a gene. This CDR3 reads CAWISQGAYEQYF. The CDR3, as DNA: TGTGCCTGGATCTCACAGGGGGCCTACGAGCAGTACTTC.

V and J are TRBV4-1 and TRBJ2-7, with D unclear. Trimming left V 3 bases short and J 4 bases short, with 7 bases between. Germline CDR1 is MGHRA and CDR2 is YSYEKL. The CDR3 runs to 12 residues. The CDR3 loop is CASSHDEYEQYF. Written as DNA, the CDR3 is TGCGCCAGCAGCCACGATGAATACGAGCAGTACTTC.

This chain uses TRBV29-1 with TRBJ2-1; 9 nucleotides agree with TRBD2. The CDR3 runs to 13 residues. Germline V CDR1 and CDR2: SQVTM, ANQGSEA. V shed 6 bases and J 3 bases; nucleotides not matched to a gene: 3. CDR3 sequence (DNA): TGCAGCGTAATAGCGGGGGACTACAATGAGCAGTTCTTC. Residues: CSVIAGDYNEQFF.

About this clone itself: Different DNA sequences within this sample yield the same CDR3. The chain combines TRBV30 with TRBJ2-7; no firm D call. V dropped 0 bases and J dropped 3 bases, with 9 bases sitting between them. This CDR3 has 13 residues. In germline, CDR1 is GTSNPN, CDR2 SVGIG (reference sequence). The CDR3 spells CAWSVGRGYEQYF. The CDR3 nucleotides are TGTGCCTGGAGTGTAGGCCGAGGCTACGAGCAGTACTTC.

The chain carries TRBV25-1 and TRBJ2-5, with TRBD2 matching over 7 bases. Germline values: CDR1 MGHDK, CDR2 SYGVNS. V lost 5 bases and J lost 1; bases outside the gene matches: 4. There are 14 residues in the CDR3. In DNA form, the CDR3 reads TGTGCCAGCAGTCGGACGGGGGGCCAAGAGACCCAGTACTTC. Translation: CASSRTGGQETQYF. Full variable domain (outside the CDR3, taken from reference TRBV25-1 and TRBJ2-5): EADIYQTPRYLVIGTGKKITLECSQTMGHDKMYWYQQDPGMELHLIHYSYGVNSTEKGDLSSESTVSRIRTEHFPLTLESARPSHTSQYLCASSRTGGQETQYFGPGTRLLVL.

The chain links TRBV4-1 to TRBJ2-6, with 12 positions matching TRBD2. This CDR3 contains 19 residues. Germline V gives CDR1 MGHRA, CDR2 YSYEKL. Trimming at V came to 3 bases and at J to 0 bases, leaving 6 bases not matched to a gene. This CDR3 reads CASSQRLAGVYSGANVLTF. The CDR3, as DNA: TGCGCCAGCAGCCAGCGACTAGCGGGGGTTTACTCTGGGGCCAACGTCCTGACTTTC.

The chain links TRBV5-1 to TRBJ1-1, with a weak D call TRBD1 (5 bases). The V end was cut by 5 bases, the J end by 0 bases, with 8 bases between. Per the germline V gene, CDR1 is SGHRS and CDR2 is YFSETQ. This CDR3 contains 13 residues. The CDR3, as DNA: TGCGCCAGCAGAGCAGGGCTGAACACTGAAGCTTTCTTT. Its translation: CASRAGLNTEAFF.

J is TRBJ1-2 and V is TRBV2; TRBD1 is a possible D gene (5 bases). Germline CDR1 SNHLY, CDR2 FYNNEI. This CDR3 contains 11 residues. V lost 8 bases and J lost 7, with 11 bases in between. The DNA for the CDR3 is TGTGCCAGCTTGGACGGGGCTGGCTACACCTTC. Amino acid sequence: CASLDGAGYTF.

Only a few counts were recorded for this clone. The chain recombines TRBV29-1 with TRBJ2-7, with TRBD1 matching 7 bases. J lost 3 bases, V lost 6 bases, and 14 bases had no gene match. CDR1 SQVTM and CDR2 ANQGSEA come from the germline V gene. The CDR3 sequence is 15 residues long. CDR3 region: CSVRSPGTVVYEQYF. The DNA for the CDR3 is TGCAGCGTCCGCAGCCCCGGGACAGTCGTCTACGAGCAGTACTTC.

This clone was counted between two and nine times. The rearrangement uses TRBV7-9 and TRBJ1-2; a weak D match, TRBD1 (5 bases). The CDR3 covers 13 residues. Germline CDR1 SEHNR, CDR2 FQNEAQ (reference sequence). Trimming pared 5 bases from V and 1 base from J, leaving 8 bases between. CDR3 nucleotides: TGTGCCAGCAGCCTGGACATTAACTATGGCTACACCTTC. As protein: CASSLDINYGYTF.

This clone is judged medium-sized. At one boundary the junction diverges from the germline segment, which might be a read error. Written as DNA, the CDR3 is TGTGCCACCAACAGAGCAACTAATGAAAAACTGTTTTTT. Protein sequence: CATNRATNEKLFF. V is TRBV15 and J is TRBJ1-4; D is uncertain. The CDR3 consists of 13 residues. The germline CDR1 and CDR2 sequences are LNHNV and YYDKDF (reference sequence).

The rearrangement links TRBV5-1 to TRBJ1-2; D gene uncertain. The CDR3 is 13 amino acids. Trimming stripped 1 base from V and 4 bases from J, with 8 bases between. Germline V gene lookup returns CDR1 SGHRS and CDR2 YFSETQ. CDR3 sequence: CASSLTDLYGYTF. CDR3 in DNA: TGCGCCAGCAGCTTGACAGACCTCTATGGCTACACCTTC.

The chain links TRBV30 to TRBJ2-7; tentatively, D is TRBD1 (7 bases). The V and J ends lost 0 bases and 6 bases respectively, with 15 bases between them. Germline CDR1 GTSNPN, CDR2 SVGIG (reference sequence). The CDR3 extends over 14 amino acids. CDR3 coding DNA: TGTGCCTGGAGTGTGGGGGGACAGTGGAGCGAGCAGTACTTC. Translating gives CAWSVGGQWSEQYF.

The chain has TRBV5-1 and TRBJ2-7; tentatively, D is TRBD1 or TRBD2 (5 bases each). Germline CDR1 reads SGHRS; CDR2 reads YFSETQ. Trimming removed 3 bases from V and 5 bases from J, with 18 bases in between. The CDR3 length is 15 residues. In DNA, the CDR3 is TGCGCCAGCAGCTACCGGGACCCGGAGAGCCACGAGCAGTACTTC. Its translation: CASSYRDPESHEQYF.

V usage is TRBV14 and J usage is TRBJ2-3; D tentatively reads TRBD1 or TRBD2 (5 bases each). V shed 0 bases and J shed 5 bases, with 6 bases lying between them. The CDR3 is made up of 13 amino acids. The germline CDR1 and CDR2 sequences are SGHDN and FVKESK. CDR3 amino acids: CASSQDGGDTQYF. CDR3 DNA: TGTGCCAGCAGCCAAGATGGGGGAGATACGCAGTATTTT.

The CDR3 region is CASSLVRRDLYGYTF. CDR3 nucleotide sequence: TGTGCCAGCAGCTTAGTACGGAGGGACCTCTATGGCTACACCTTC. This chain links TRBV7-2 with TRBJ1-2; perhaps TRBD1 as D (5 bases). Trimming shortened V by 1 base and J by 4 bases, and 13 bases separated the two germline ends. The CDR3 is 15 residues long. CDR1 is SGHTA, CDR2 FQGNSA, per germline.

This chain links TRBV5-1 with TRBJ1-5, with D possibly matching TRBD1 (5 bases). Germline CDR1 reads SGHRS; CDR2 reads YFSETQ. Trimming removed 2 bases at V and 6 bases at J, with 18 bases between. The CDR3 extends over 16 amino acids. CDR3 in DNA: TGCGCCAGCAGCTTTTTCCCACGGGGGGGTAGTCAGCCCCAGCATTTT. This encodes CASSFFPRGGSQPQHF.

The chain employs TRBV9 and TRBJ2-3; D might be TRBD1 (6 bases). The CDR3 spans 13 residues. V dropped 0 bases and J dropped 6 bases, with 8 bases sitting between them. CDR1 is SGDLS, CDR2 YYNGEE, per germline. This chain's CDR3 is CASSVGGLDTQYF. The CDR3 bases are TGTGCCAGCAGCGTAGGGGGGCTCGATACGCAGTATTTT.

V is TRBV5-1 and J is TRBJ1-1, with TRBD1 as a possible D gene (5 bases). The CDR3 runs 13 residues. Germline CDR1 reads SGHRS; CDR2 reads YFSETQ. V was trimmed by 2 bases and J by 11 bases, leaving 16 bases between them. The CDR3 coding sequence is TGCGCCAGCAGCTTCAGCCCGGTCAGGGCGGCTTTCTTT. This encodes CASSFSPVRAAFF.